The clone carrying this T cell receptor (beta chain) was seen at least ten times. What it binds is unknown. Germline CDR1 reads DFQATT; CDR2 reads SNEGSKA (reference sequence). With 5 bases removed from V and 2 bases from J, the gap between germline ends came to 10 bases. This CDR3 has 13 residues. The source of the sample is a study of blood T cells in healthy people across ages. Study conclusions and caveats: No one knew whether donors had CMV, which possibly confounded expanded clonotype changes. Estimated diversity, derived from one million T cells, was regarded as an underestimate.

Primed by a sample-barcoded 5' primer and a J-beta primer mix, a second PCR proceeded for 7 to 11 cycles. One entry per CDR3 protein results from TCRdb running MiXCR on the 5' RACE reads. The table records about 1.6 million distinct CDR3 sequences, roughly 32% of them present only once. This chain joins TRBV20-1 and TRBJ1-3, with D hard to call. Sequenced sample: blood. This clonotype was sampled from a woman under 40 in good health. The CDR3 is CSAYRDTGNTIYF. As DNA, the CDR3 is TGCAGTGCTTACAGAGATACTGGAAACACCATATATTTT.